This is a list of T cell receptor beta chains from one sample in a study of metastatic and nonmetastatic thyroid tumors. With MiXCR, TCRdb reprocessed the PCR reads. The table shows 35,000 to 50,000 clones, with less than 20% occurring only once. Sequenced sample: tumor tissue. These receptors came from a female donor with papillary thyroid cancer or a benign thyroid nodule (not recorded which). Some clones in this sample may be carry-over from other donors' samples. CDR3s include the opening cysteine and the closing phenylalanine or tryptophan. The order of the fields is clone size, D gene, J gene, V gene, CDR3 DNA, CDR3 protein. D genes are given only for firm matches. Clone size is stated in some rows and not others, as once, few, many or a class when expanded.

abundance: many
d_gene: TRBD2
j_gene: TRBJ2-5
v_gene: TRBV3-1
CDR3nt: TGTGCCAGCAGCCATCCGTGGACTAGCGGGAAAGAAGAGACCCAGTACTTC
CDR3aa: CASSHPWTSGKEETQYF

abundance: .
d_gene: .
j_gene: TRBJ1-1
v_gene: TRBV4-2
CDR3nt: TGTGCCAGCAGCCAAGATGGGGGGGGAGACACTGAAGCTTTCTTT
CDR3aa: CASSQDGGGDTEAFF

abundance: many
d_gene: .
j_gene: TRBJ2-3
v_gene: TRBV6-2/TRBV6-3
CDR3nt: TGTGCCAGCAGAGCCGGAGGCACAGATACGCAGTATTTT
CDR3aa: CASRAGGTDTQYF

abundance: many
d_gene: TRBD1
j_gene: TRBJ1-2
v_gene: TRBV7-6
CDR3nt: TGTGCCAGCAGCACCGGGACAGGGGACGGCTACACCTTC
CDR3aa: CASSTGTGDGYTF

abundance: .
d_gene: .
j_gene: TRBJ2-7
v_gene: TRBV7-2
CDR3nt: TGTGCCAGCAGCTTAGAAGGGGCTGTCCCATACGAGAAGTACTTC
CDR3aa: CASSLEGAVPYEKYF

abundance: many
d_gene: TRBD2
j_gene: TRBJ2-3
v_gene: TRBV2
CDR3nt: TGTGCCAGCAGTGAAGACCTAGCGGGCATCACAGATACGCAGTATTTT
CDR3aa: CASSEDLAGITDTQYF

abundance: many
d_gene: TRBD1
j_gene: TRBJ2-7
v_gene: TRBV20-1
CDR3nt: TGCAGTGCCTACCGGGACAGGGGGGTCGCCCGCGAGCAGTACTTC
CDR3aa: CSAYRDRGVAREQYF

abundance: medium-sized
d_gene: TRBD2
j_gene: TRBJ2-7
v_gene: TRBV7-2
CDR3nt: TGTGCCAGCAGCTTAGCGGCGGACTTTGGGAGGGGAGACTACGAGCAGTACTTC
CDR3aa: CASSLAADFGRGDYEQYF

abundance: medium-sized
d_gene: TRBD2
j_gene: TRBJ2-1
v_gene: TRBV27
CDR3nt: TGTGCCAGCAGTTCCCCGGGACTAGCGGGAGTCCCCTACAATGAGCAGTTCTTC
CDR3aa: CASSSPGLAGVPYNEQFF

abundance: many
d_gene: TRBD2
j_gene: TRBJ2-1
v_gene: TRBV7-2
CDR3nt: TGTGCCAGCAGCTTAGGGGGAGGGCATTACAATGAGCAGTTCTTC
CDR3aa: CASSLGGGHYNEQFF

abundance: many
d_gene: .
j_gene: TRBJ2-1
v_gene: TRBV20-1
CDR3nt: TGCAGTGCTAGATCACACCGGGACCGGAGCTCCTACAATGAGCAGTTCTTC
CDR3aa: CSARSHRDRSSYNEQFF

abundance: .
d_gene: TRBD1
j_gene: TRBJ1-5
v_gene: TRBV2
CDR3nt: TGTGCCAGCAGTGTAAAATTTCCGGGACAGGTGGCCCTCATCAATCAGCCCCAGCATTTT
CDR3aa: CASSVKFPGQVALINQPQHF

abundance: many
d_gene: .
j_gene: TRBJ2-7
v_gene: TRBV18
CDR3nt: TGTGCCAGCTCCACGGGGTTTACCTCCTACGAGCAGTACTTC
CDR3aa: CASSTGFTSYEQYF

abundance: many
d_gene: .
j_gene: TRBJ2-7
v_gene: TRBV11-2
CDR3nt: TGTGCCAGCAGCTTCGGCGGACCCTACGAGCAGTACTTC
CDR3aa: CASSFGGPYEQYF

abundance: .
d_gene: .
j_gene: TRBJ2-7
v_gene: TRBV20-1
CDR3nt: TGCAGTGCTAGAGATGGTCTATCGGCCTACGAGCATTACTTC
CDR3aa: CSARDGLSAYEHYF

abundance: many
d_gene: TRBD1
j_gene: TRBJ2-1
v_gene: TRBV15
CDR3nt: TGTGCCACCAGCAGGTACAGGGGGTCCTACAATGAGCAGTTCTTC
CDR3aa: CATSRYRGSYNEQFF

abundance: many
d_gene: .
j_gene: TRBJ1-1
v_gene: TRBV7-8
CDR3nt: TGTGCCAGCAGCTTAGGCTCGGCGCAGGGGACTGAAGCCTTCTTT
CDR3aa: CASSLGSAQGTEAFF

abundance: .
d_gene: TRBD1
j_gene: TRBJ1-2
v_gene: TRBV6-1
CDR3nt: TGTGCCAGCAGTCCGGCGACAGGGACAATCTATGGCTACACCTTC
CDR3aa: CASSPATGTIYGYTF

abundance: many
d_gene: .
j_gene: TRBJ2-2
v_gene: TRBV6-2/TRBV6-3
CDR3nt: TGTGCCTCCGGACAAACCGGGGAGCTGTTTTTT
CDR3aa: CASGQTGELFF

abundance: many
d_gene: TRBD1
j_gene: TRBJ2-2
v_gene: TRBV6-2/TRBV6-3
CDR3nt: TGTGCCAGCAATAACAGGCCAGGGGGCGGAACCGGGGAGCTGTTTTTT
CDR3aa: CASNNRPGGGTGELFF

abundance: few
d_gene: .
j_gene: TRBJ2-1
v_gene: TRBV6-5
CDR3nt: TGTGCCAGCGGTTACGCGGGGGCTGTGAATGAGCAGTTCTTC
CDR3aa: CASGYAGAVNEQFF

abundance: many
d_gene: TRBD1
j_gene: TRBJ2-5
v_gene: TRBV9
CDR3nt: TGTGCCAGCAGCGTAACTCCGGGACAGAGACAAGAGACCCAGTACTTC
CDR3aa: CASSVTPGQRQETQYF

abundance: many
d_gene: .
j_gene: TRBJ2-7
v_gene: TRBV4-1
CDR3nt: TGCGCCAGCAGCCAAGATTATTCGGTAATCCCCTACGAGCAGTACTTC
CDR3aa: CASSQDYSVIPYEQYF

abundance: many
d_gene: .
j_gene: TRBJ2-1
v_gene: TRBV10-3
CDR3nt: TGTGCCATCAGTGGAATTATCAATGAGCAGTTCTTC
CDR3aa: CAISGIINEQFF

abundance: many
d_gene: .
j_gene: TRBJ2-2
v_gene: TRBV5-1
CDR3nt: TGCGCCAGCAGCTTGCGAGGGAACACCGGGGAGCTGTTTTTT
CDR3aa: CASSLRGNTGELFF

abundance: many
d_gene: .
j_gene: TRBJ2-1
v_gene: TRBV30
CDR3nt: TGTGCCTGGAGCAGGGGCCCCTACAATGAGCAGTTCTTC
CDR3aa: CAWSRGPYNEQFF

abundance: once
d_gene: .
j_gene: TRBJ2-2
v_gene: TRBV5-4
CDR3nt: TGTGCCATCAGCTTGAATCCCGGGGAGCCGTTTTTT
CDR3aa: CAISLNPGEPFF

abundance: many
d_gene: TRBD1
j_gene: TRBJ2-3
v_gene: TRBV28
CDR3nt: TGTGCCAGCAGTATCTCGACAGGGATGGGGCGCCCAGATACGCAGTATTTT
CDR3aa: CASSISTGMGRPDTQYF

abundance: many
d_gene: .
j_gene: TRBJ1-1
v_gene: TRBV3-1
CDR3nt: TGTGCCAGCAGCCAAGTGGGAGAAGCTTTCTTT
CDR3aa: CASSQVGEAFF

abundance: many
d_gene: TRBD1
j_gene: TRBJ1-1
v_gene: TRBV14
CDR3nt: TGTGCCAGCAGCCCCTGGACAGGAGGGAACACTGAAGCTTTCTTT
CDR3aa: CASSPWTGGNTEAFF

abundance: few
d_gene: TRBD1
j_gene: TRBJ2-5
v_gene: TRBV7-2
CDR3nt: TGTGCCAGCAGCCCTGGACAGGGACGGCGAGAGACCCAGTACTTC
CDR3aa: CASSPGQGRRETQYF

abundance: many
d_gene: .
j_gene: TRBJ1-1
v_gene: TRBV20-1
CDR3nt: TGCAGTGCTAGAGAGGGAGGACCGAACACTGAAGCTTTCTTT
CDR3aa: CSAREGGPNTEAFF

abundance: .
d_gene: TRBD2
j_gene: TRBJ2-7
v_gene: TRBV20-1
CDR3nt: TGCAGTGCTCGACGGGGGGTTTACTACGAGCAGTACTTC
CDR3aa: CSARRGVYYEQYF

abundance: few
d_gene: TRBD1
j_gene: TRBJ2-1
v_gene: TRBV3-1
CDR3nt: TGTGCCGGCAGCCCGTCTGACAGGGGCAATGAGCAGTTCTTC
CDR3aa: CAGSPSDRGNEQFF

abundance: many
d_gene: .
j_gene: TRBJ1-2
v_gene: TRBV5-5
CDR3nt: TGTGCCAGCAGCGATAACTATGGCTACACCTTC
CDR3aa: CASSDNYGYTF

abundance: many
d_gene: .
j_gene: TRBJ2-7
v_gene: TRBV14
CDR3nt: TGTGCCAGCAGCCAAGTCGGCGGGAAATACGAGCAGTACTTC
CDR3aa: CASSQVGGKYEQYF

abundance: many
d_gene: .
j_gene: TRBJ2-3
v_gene: TRBV6-5
CDR3nt: TGTGCCAGCAGTTACTCGTTCTTGTCCGGGACTGAGGGGTCAGATACGCAGTATTTT
CDR3aa: CASSYSFLSGTEGSDTQYF

abundance: many
d_gene: TRBD1
j_gene: TRBJ2-5
v_gene: TRBV9
CDR3nt: TGTGCCAGCAGCGGAGGACAGGGAAAGGAGACCCAGTACTTC
CDR3aa: CASSGGQGKETQYF

abundance: many
d_gene: .
j_gene: TRBJ1-6
v_gene: TRBV18
CDR3nt: TGTGCCAGCTCACCACGACAGATTTCACCCCTCCACTTT
CDR3aa: CASSPRQISPLHF

abundance: many
d_gene: .
j_gene: TRBJ1-2
v_gene: TRBV13
CDR3nt: TGTGCCAGCACAAATCGGGCAGGGCCAAAATATGGCTACACCTTC
CDR3aa: CASTNRAGPKYGYTF

abundance: .
d_gene: .
j_gene: TRBJ2-7
v_gene: TRBV20-1
CDR3nt: TGCAGTGCTAGAGATCTGCAGTGGAGGGCCGAGCAGTACTTC
CDR3aa: CSARDLQWRAEQYF

abundance: .
d_gene: .
j_gene: TRBJ1-2
v_gene: TRBV27
CDR3nt: TGTGCCAGCAGCCCCTACGTACAGGAAGAAACCTATGGCTACACCTTC
CDR3aa: CASSPYVQEETYGYTF

abundance: many
d_gene: TRBD1
j_gene: TRBJ1-2
v_gene: TRBV5-1
CDR3nt: TGCGCCAGCAGCATAGGGACAGGCCCTAACTATGGCTACACCTTC
CDR3aa: CASSIGTGPNYGYTF

abundance: .
d_gene: .
j_gene: TRBJ2-2
v_gene: TRBV29-1
CDR3nt: TGCAGCGAGATTTCGGGGTTCGTACCTAACACCGGGGAGCTGTTTTTT
CDR3aa: CSEISGFVPNTGELFF

abundance: many
d_gene: TRBD2
j_gene: TRBJ2-1
v_gene: TRBV3-1
CDR3nt: TGTGCCAGCAGCCTAGCGGGTGAGCAGTTCTTC
CDR3aa: CASSLAGEQFF

abundance: many
d_gene: .
j_gene: TRBJ1-2
v_gene: TRBV11-2
CDR3nt: TGTGCCAGCAGCTCCGGGGGACTAAACTATGGCTACACCTTC
CDR3aa: CASSSGGLNYGYTF

abundance: many
d_gene: .
j_gene: TRBJ2-7
v_gene: TRBV7-6
CDR3nt: TGTGCCAGCAGCTTTGGACCCGGGTCCCTATACGAGCAGTACTTC
CDR3aa: CASSFGPGSLYEQYF